This T cell receptor beta chain is drawn from a study of cytomegalovirus exposure and HLA in healthy donors. The study, taken as a whole, reports: Follow-up analysis later connected one missense variant in DCLRE1C with trimming of TCR beta V- and J-genes.

Looked up from germline, CDR1 is MRHNA and CDR2 is SNTAGT. J gave up 6 bases and V 4 bases, and 9 bases lay outside the gene matches. The CDR3 is 15 residues long. Note on this clone: Its antigen is undetermined.

The PCR was carried out with 60 Vbeta primers and 13 Jbeta primers. Here immunoSEQ multiplex PCR was the method, and the copy in TCRdb shows in-frame clones only, minus some. Among under 150,000 clones, around 76% were seen once, and the ten largest hold 1.8%. The chain employs TRBV6-4 and TRBJ2-1; the match to TRBD1 covers 7 bases. Sequenced sample: PBMCs. This receptor was taken from a woman aged 45-59 years in good health and CMV-seronegative. The DNA of the CDR3 is TGTGCCAGCAGTGCTGGGACAGAAGACAGCAATGAGCAGTTCTTC. Its protein is CASSAGTEDSNEQFF.